Following are 21 T cell receptor beta chains from one sample sequenced in a study of T cell responses to AZD1222 COVID-19 vaccine. Repertoires were generated with immunoSEQ multiplex PCR, while TCRdb's copy carries only in-frame clones and drops some. The table has tens of thousands of clones, about four fifths seen once. Source: peripheral blood, taken on day 0 of AZD1222 vaccination. These receptors all stem from an adult in good health.

V and J are TRBV11-2 and TRBJ2-5, with a tentative D call TRBD1 (6 bases). From germline, CDR1 is SGHAT and CDR2 FQNNGV. Trimming took 5 bases from V and 4 from J, leaving 20 bases between them. The CDR3 is made up of 16 amino acids. The CDR3 DNA follows: TGTGCCAGCAGCCACAGGGTATGGGGAGCCAGAGAGACCCAGTACTTC. It yields the protein CASSHRVWGARETQYF. The variable domain in full, completed from reference TRBV11-2 and TRBJ2-5, reads EAGVAQSPRYKIIEKRQSVAFWCNPISGHATLYWYQQILGQGPKLLIQFQNNGVVDDSQLPKDRFSAERLKGVDSTLKIQPAKLEDSAVYLCASSHRVWGARETQYFGPGTRLLVL.

The J gene is TRBJ1-1, the V gene TRBV5-5; 7 positions match TRBD1. The CDR3 has 14 residues. Germline V CDR1 and CDR2: SGHKS, YYEKEE (reference sequence). V shed 3 bases and J 1 base; nucleotides not matched to a gene: 3. The CDR3 coding sequence is TGTGCCAGCAGCTACCGGGACAGGAACACTGAAGCTTTCTTT. Translation: CASSYRDRNTEAFF.

This clone was recorded only once. This rearrangement joins TRBV3-1 (or the pseudogene TRBV3-2) to TRBJ2-3; 8 bases agree with TRBD2. The CDR3 covers 17 residues. Germline trimming cut 0 bases from V and 5 bases from J; bases unmatched to any gene: 10. Looked up from germline, CDR1 is LGHDT and CDR2 is YNNKEL (reference sequence). The CDR3 DNA follows: TGTGCCAGCAGCCAAGATGTGGCGGGGGGCGGAAGAGATACGCAGTATTTT. Translated: CASSQDVAGGGRDTQYF.

The V gene is TRBV6-5, the J gene TRBJ2-1; D may match TRBD1 or TRBD2 (5 bases each). Germline V lookup: CDR1 MNHEY, CDR2 SVGAGI. Trimming removed 5 bases at V and 1 base at J, with 12 bases between. The CDR3 has 15 amino acids. CDR3 DNA: TGTGCCAGCAGTATAAGGGGAGATTCCTACAATGAGCAGTTCTTC. Its translation is CASSIRGDSYNEQFF.

The chain uses TRBV20-1 and TRBJ2-5; D uncertain. V was trimmed by 5 bases and J by 3 bases, leaving 7 bases between them. Per germline, CDR1 DFQATT and CDR2 SNEGSKA (reference sequence). The CDR3 is made up of 11 amino acids. The CDR3 reads CSAAEEETQYF. For the CDR3, the DNA is TGCAGTGCTGCTGAGGAAGAGACCCAGTACTTC.

The sample holds a few counts of this clone. The CDR3 protein is CTSSQDLQGAGDTYNEQFF. DNA for the CDR3: TGCACCAGCAGCCAAGATTTACAGGGAGCGGGTGACACCTACAATGAGCAGTTCTTC. The V call is TRBV1, the J call TRBJ2-1. TRBV1 is a documented pseudogene. The CDR3 has 19 amino acids.

This chain links TRBV10-2 with TRBJ1-4, with 9 bases aligning to TRBD1. CDR1 is WSHSY, CDR2 SAAADI, per germline. J gave up 10 bases and V 0 bases, and 6 bases lay outside the gene matches. The CDR3 has 15 amino acids. CDR3: CASSESKGTGIKLFF. The CDR3 DNA is TGCGCCAGCAGTGAGTCGAAAGGGACAGGGATAAAACTGTTTTTT.

The chain uses TRBV10-2 and TRBJ1-5, with a weak D call TRBD1 (5 bases). Germline V lookup: CDR1 WSHSY, CDR2 SAAADI. The CDR3 runs 13 residues. V gave up 6 bases and J gave up 2 bases, with 8 bases separating them. CDR3 loop: CASSQQGNQPQHF. The CDR3 DNA follows: TGCGCCAGCAGCCAACAGGGCAATCAGCCCCAGCATTTT.

The chain has TRBV11-2 and TRBJ2-7; the match to TRBD2 covers 8 bases. V dropped 0 bases and J dropped 8; count of bases not matched to a gene: 15. The germline CDR1 and CDR2 sequences are SGHAT and FQNNGV. This CDR3 is 17 amino acids long. The CDR3 loop reads CASSLDPAGALGGKQYF. CDR3 DNA: TGTGCCAGCAGCTTAGATCCAGCGGGGGCCCTGGGGGGGAAGCAGTACTTC.

V is TRBV27 and J is TRBJ2-3, with 11 bases matching TRBD2. CDR3 length: 16 residues. CDR1 MNHEY and CDR2 SMNVEV come from the germline V gene (reference sequence). The ends lost 6 bases at V and 2 bases at J; junction bases unmatched: 7. The CDR3 DNA reads as TGTGCCAGCAGACTACTAGCGGGGGCCTTCACAGATACGCAGTATTTT. Protein product: CASRLLAGAFTDTQYF.

The chain is built from TRBV7-8 and TRBJ2-1; TRBD2 might be the D (6 bases). The CDR3 covers 16 residues. In germline, CDR1 is SGHVS, CDR2 FQNEAQ. Trimming shortened V by 1 base and J by 10 bases, and 20 bases separated the two germline ends. The CDR3 here is CASSLVLIGSRGEQFF. DNA for the CDR3: TGTGCCAGCAGCTTAGTATTGATCGGGAGCCGAGGAGAGCAGTTCTTC.

The chain has TRBV7-8 and TRBJ1-2, with 9 bases matching TRBD1. The trim removed 1 base at V and 7 bases at J, leaving 4 bases unmatched. This CDR3 is 14 amino acids long. Looked up from germline, CDR1 is SGHVS and CDR2 is FQNEAQ. This chain's CDR3 is CASSLVTGGSGYTF. For the CDR3, the DNA is TGTGCCAGCAGCTTAGTTACAGGGGGCTCTGGCTACACCTTC.

This chain uses TRBV3-1 (or the pseudogene TRBV3-2) with TRBJ2-1; 9 bases fit TRBD1. CDR3 length: 16 amino acids. The V segment lost 4 bases and the J segment 6 bases; nucleotides outside the gene matches: 10. CDR1 and CDR2 from the germline V gene are LGHDT and YNNKEL (reference sequence). CDR3 sequence reads: CASSPGTGRFPNEQFF. The CDR3 nucleotides are TGTGCCAGCAGCCCAGGGACAGGGAGGTTCCCCAATGAGCAGTTCTTC.

This rearrangement joins TRBV24-1 to TRBJ1-1; no clear D gene. Germline-derived CDR1 and CDR2 are KGHDR and SFDVKD. The CDR3 contains 16 residues. The V gene lost 4 bases and the J gene lost 8 bases, with 22 bases spanning the gap. For the CDR3, the DNA is TGTGCCACCAGTGACTCACCGCCGGACCGGGGAGGCGAAGCTTTCTTT. Translating it yields CATSDSPPDRGGEAFF.

This clone was seen a handful of times. J is TRBJ1-6 and V is TRBV28; 8 bases align to TRBD1. Germline trimming cut 8 bases from V and 7 bases from J; bases unmatched to any gene: 7. Germline CDR1 reads MDHEN; CDR2 reads SYDVKM. The length of the CDR3 is 14 residues. The CDR3 region has the DNA TGTGCCAGCGGACTGACAGGGGTCAATTCACCCCTCCACTTT. Amino acid sequence: CASGLTGVNSPLHF.

This rearrangement joins TRBV19 to TRBJ1-1; 7 nucleotides align to TRBD1. With V trimmed by 5 bases and J by 2 bases, 5 bases remained unmatched. The CDR3 has 14 residues. Germline V gene data show CDR1 as LNHDA and CDR2 as SQIVND (reference sequence). The CDR3 loop is CASSVGQINTEAFF. CDR3 nucleotide sequence: TGTGCCAGTAGTGTGGGACAGATAAACACTGAAGCTTTCTTT. Full variable domain (remainder filled in from reference TRBV19 and TRBJ1-1): DGGITQSPKYLFRKEGQNVTLSCEQNLNHDAMYWYRQDPGQGLRLIYYSQIVNDFQKGDIAEGYSVSREKKESFPLTVTSAQKNPTAFYLCASSVGQINTEAFFGQGTRLTVV.

The V gene is TRBV5-1, the J gene TRBJ1-2; D gene unclear. Germline CDR1 SGHRS, CDR2 YFSETQ. V dropped 1 base and J dropped 6 bases, with 7 bases sitting between them. This CDR3 region has 12 residues. CDR3 nucleotide sequence: TGCGCCAGCAGCTTGAGCCGCGATGGCTACACCTTC. Its protein is CASSLSRDGYTF.

J is TRBJ1-2 and V is TRBV6-5, with a possible D match to TRBD1 (6 bases). V lost 2 bases and J 2 bases, leaving 15 bases between the germline ends. The CDR3 is 16 residues long. Germline CDR1 reads MNHEY; CDR2 reads SVGAGI. CDR3 nucleotide sequence: TGTGCCAGCAGTTACGGGGCGGGGGCCTTCAACTATGGCTACACCTTC. Translation: CASSYGAGAFNYGYTF.

This chain uses TRBV11-2 with TRBJ1-2; D gene unclear. The germline V gene has CDR1 SGHAT and CDR2 FQNNGV. The CDR3 sequence is 13 residues long. The V end lost 5 bases, the J end lost 1 base, and 8 bases lay between the germline ends. CDR3 protein: CASSHGRNYGYTF. The CDR3 bases are TGTGCCAGCAGCCACGGACGTAACTATGGCTACACCTTC. Complete variable domain (other parts from reference TRBV11-2 and TRBJ1-2): EAGVAQSPRYKIIEKRQSVAFWCNPISGHATLYWYQQILGQGPKLLIQFQNNGVVDDSQLPKDRFSAERLKGVDSTLKIQPAKLEDSAVYLCASSHGRNYGYTFGSGTRLTVV.

In the case of this clone: One junction end disagrees with the germline gene, perhaps due to a read error. V gene TRBV18 combines with J gene TRBJ2-7; 8 bases match TRBD1. The CDR3 has 16 amino acids. Germline V gene data show CDR1 as KGHSH and CDR2 as LQKENI. The CDR3 sequence: CASSPRSGQGSEVQDF. CDR3 DNA sequence: TGTGCCAGCTCACCCCGATCTGGACAGGGCTCCGAGGTTCAGGACTTC.

The chain has TRBV30 and TRBJ2-6, with TRBD1 identical over 7 bases. The germline CDR1 and CDR2 sequences are GTSNPN and SVGIG (reference sequence). This CDR3 is built from 14 residues. V lost 1 base, J lost 4 bases, and 1 base stayed unmatched. The CDR3 DNA is TGTGCCTGGAGTGAGGGGGCCGGGGCCAACGTCCTGACTTTC. It encodes CAWSEGAGANVLTF.